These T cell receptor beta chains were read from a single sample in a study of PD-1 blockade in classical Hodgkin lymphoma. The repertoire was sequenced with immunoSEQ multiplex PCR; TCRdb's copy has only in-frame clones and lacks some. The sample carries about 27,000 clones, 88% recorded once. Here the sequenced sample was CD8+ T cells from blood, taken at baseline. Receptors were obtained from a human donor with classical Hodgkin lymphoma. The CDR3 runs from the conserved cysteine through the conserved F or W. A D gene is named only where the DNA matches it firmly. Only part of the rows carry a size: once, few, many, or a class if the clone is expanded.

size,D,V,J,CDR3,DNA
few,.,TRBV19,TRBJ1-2,CASSIGAGGFYGYTF,TGTGCCAGTAGTATAGGGGCTGGAGGATTTTATGGCTACACCTTC
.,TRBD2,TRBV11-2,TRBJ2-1,CASSSGLAGYNEQFF,TGTGCCAGCAGTTCAGGACTAGCGGGATACAATGAGCAGTTCTTC
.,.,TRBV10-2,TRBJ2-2,CASSTGTSDLSNTGELFF,TGCGCCAGCAGTACCGGGACCTCAGACTTATCAAACACCGGGGAGCTGTTTTTT
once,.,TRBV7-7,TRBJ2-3,CASSSLGIHTDTQYF,TGTGCCAGCAGCTCCCTAGGCATCCACACAGATACGCAGTATTTT
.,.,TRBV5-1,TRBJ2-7,CASKTTNDYEQYF,TGCGCCAGCAAAACGACAAACGATTACGAGCAGTACTTC
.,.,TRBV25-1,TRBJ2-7,CASSELGPYEQYF,TGTGCCAGCAGTGAGCTTGGCCCCTACGAGCAGTACTTC
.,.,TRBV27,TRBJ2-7,CASSLSWGAGVEQYF,TGTGCCAGCAGTTTATCTTGGGGGGCCGGTGTCGAGCAGTACTTC
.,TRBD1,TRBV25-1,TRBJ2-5,CASSPGQGVTETQYF,TGTGCCAGCAGCCCCGGACAGGGGGTGACAGAGACCCAGTACTTC
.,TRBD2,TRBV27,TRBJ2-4,CASSWTSQNIQYF,TGTGCCAGCAGTTGGACTAGTCAGAACATTCAGTACTTC
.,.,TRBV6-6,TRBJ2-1,CASASTLAPINNEQFF,TGTGCCAGCGCATCAACCCTAGCGCCGATCAACAATGAGCAGTTCTTC
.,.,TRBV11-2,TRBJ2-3,CASSLGAAGTDTQYF,TGTGCCAGCAGCTTAGGCGCGGCCGGCACAGATACGCAGTATTTT
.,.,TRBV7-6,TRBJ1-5,CASSLGSYQPQHF,TGTGCCAGCAGCTTAGGCAGTTATCAGCCCCAGCATTTT
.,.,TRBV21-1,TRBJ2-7,CASIAGELGPYEQYF,TGTGCCAGCATAGCGGGAGAGTTAGGACCCTACGAGCAGTACTTC
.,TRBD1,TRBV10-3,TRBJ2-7,CAISGPGQEGTEQYF,TGTGCCATCAGTGGACCGGGACAGGAGGGAACGGAGCAGTACTTC
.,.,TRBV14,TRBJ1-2,CASSGHSYGYTF,TGTGCCAGCAGTGGACACTCCTATGGCTACACCTTC
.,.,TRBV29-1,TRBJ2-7,CSAREYYEQYF,TGCAGCGCCCGGGAATACTACGAGCAGTACTTC
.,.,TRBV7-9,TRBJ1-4,CASRTGGGREKLFF,TGTGCCAGCAGGACGGGGGGGGGAAGAGAAAAACTGTTTTTT
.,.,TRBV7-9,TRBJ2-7,CASSLDGQREQYF,TGTGCCAGCAGCTTAGACGGACAGAGAGAGCAGTACTTC
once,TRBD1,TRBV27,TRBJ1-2,CASSPGTGEVPNYGYTF,TGTGCCAGCAGTCCCGGGACAGGGGAGGTGCCTAACTATGGCTACACCTTC
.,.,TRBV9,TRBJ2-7,CASSSSGQKQYF,TGTGCCAGCAGCTCCAGCGGGCAGAAGCAGTACTTC
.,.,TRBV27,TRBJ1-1,CASSLSRTGTEAFF,TGTGCCAGCAGTTTATCTCGGACGGGCACTGAAGCTTTCTTT
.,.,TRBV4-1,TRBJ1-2,CASSQERQDYGYTF,TGCGCCAGCAGCCAAGAGAGGCAAGACTATGGCTACACCTTC
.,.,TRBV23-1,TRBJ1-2,CASSQCGGVALAREGYTF,TGCGCCAGCAGTCAATGCGGGGGGGTAGCCCTAGCAAGAGAAGGCTACACCTTC
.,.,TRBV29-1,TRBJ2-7,CSVETGTSYYEQYF,TGCAGCGTTGAAACGGGGACGTCGTACTACGAGCAGTACTTC
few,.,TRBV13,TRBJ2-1,CASSVTTASPYNEQFF,TGTGCCAGCAGCGTAACGACCGCTAGCCCGTACAATGAGCAGTTCTTC
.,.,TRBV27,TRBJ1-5,CASSLDKGRNQPQHF,TGTGCCAGCAGTTTAGATAAGGGCAGAAATCAGCCCCAGCATTTT
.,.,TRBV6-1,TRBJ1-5,CASSADRNSNQPQHF,TGTGCCAGCAGCGCAGACAGGAATAGCAATCAGCCCCAGCATTTT
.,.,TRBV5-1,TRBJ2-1,CASSPLGGNEQFF,TGCGCCAGCAGCCCGTTGGGAGGCAATGAGCAGTTCTTC
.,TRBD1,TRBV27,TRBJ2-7,CASSVIGTGGEQYF,TGTGCCAGCAGCGTTATCGGGACAGGGGGCGAGCAGTACTTC
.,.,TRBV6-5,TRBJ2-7,CASSNPLGYEQYF,TGTGCCAGCAGTAATCCGTTAGGCTACGAGCAGTACTTC
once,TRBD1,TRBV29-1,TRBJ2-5,CSVAINPSRGQETQYF,TGCAGCGTCGCCATCAACCCTTCCAGGGGGCAAGAGACCCAGTACTTC
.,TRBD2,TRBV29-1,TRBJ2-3,CSGVLAGFTDTQYF,TGCAGCGGGGTCCTAGCGGGGTTCACAGATACGCAGTATTTT
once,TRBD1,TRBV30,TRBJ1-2,CAWSQGDRGPSYGYTF,TGTGCCTGGAGTCAAGGGGACAGGGGCCCTAGCTATGGCTACACCTTC
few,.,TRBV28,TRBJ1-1,CASRGMNTEAFF,TGTGCCAGCAGGGGCATGAACACTGAAGCTTTCTTT
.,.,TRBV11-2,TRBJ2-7,CASSRVSGTHSYEQYF,TGTGCCAGCAGCCGCGTTTCCGGGACCCATTCCTACGAGCAGTACTTC
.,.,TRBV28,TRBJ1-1,CASSGTGFYPEAFF,TGTGCCAGCAGTGGGACCGGATTCTACCCTGAAGCTTTCTTT
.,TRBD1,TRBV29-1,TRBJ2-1,CSVEGEQGAIYNEQFF,TGCAGCGTTGAAGGGGAACAGGGGGCTATCTACAATGAGCAGTTCTTC
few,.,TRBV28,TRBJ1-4,CASSFLAAREKLFF,TGTGCCAGCAGTTTTCTGGCGGCCCGTGAAAAACTGTTTTTT
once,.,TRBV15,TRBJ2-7,CATSSDSYEQYF,TGTGCCACCAGCAGCGACAGTTACGAGCAGTACTTC
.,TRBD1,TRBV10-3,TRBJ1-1,CAIRKGQGASRTEAFF,TGTGCCATCAGAAAGGGACAGGGGGCTAGTAGGACTGAAGCTTTCTTT
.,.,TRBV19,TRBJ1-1,CASLNGNTEAFF,TGTGCCAGCCTCAACGGGAACACTGAAGCTTTCTTT
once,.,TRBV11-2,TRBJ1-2,CASSLAFRLANYGYTF,TGTGCCAGCAGCTTAGCCTTTAGGTTAGCTAACTATGGCTACACCTTC
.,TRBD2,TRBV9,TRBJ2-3,CASSPGGRGKDTQYF,TGTGCCAGCAGCCCGGGGGGTCGGGGAAAGGATACGCAGTATTTT
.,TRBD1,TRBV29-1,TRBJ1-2,CSAVPDRAEGYTF,TGCAGCGCTGTACCGGACAGGGCCGAGGGCTACACCTTC
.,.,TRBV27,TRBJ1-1,CASSLGGRGNTEAFF,TGTGCCAGCAGTTTAGGGGGACGGGGGAACACTGAAGCTTTCTTT
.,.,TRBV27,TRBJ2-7,CASSLARSFTYEQYF,TGTGCCAGCAGTTTAGCTAGGTCTTTCACCTACGAGCAGTACTTC
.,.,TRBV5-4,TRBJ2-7,CASSSGVTGGYEQYF,TGTGCCAGCAGCTCCGGGGTCACCGGGGGCTACGAGCAGTACTTC
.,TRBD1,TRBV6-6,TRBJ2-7,CASSYTDRESDEQYF,TGTGCCAGCAGTTACACAGACAGGGAAAGTGACGAGCAGTACTTC
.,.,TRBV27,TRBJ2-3,CASSLAITDTQYF,TGTGCCAGCAGTTTGGCCATCACAGATACGCAGTATTTT